These T cell receptor beta chains were read from a single sample in a study of T cells in localized non-small cell lung cancer. TCRdb's copy holds only in-frame clones and misses some; the assay was immunoSEQ multiplex PCR. The repertoire includes approximately 25,000 clones, 75% to 95% of them detected once, and 6.9% sits in the top ten. Sample: peripheral blood, taken before any cancer treatment. Every receptor here comes from a woman aged 35 to 75 with stage I lung adenocarcinoma. CDR3s include the opening cysteine and the closing phenylalanine or tryptophan. The D gene is left open where the match is weak. Clone size appears in some rows only: once, few, many, or a class for an expanded clone.

>TRBV28|TRBJ1-5|.|.
CASSVEGHPDQPQHF
TGTGCCAGCAGTGTCGAGGGCCATCCGGATCAGCCCCAGCATTTT
>TRBV18|TRBJ2-5|.|.
CASSPNKGETQYF
TGTGCCAGCTCACCCAACAAGGGAGAGACCCAGTACTTC
>TRBV5-1|TRBJ2-3|.|TRBD2
CASSLFIAGDPTDTQYF
TGCGCCAGCAGCTTGTTTATAGCGGGAGATCCCACAGATACGCAGTATTTT
>TRBV6-6|TRBJ1-4|.|.
CASSYINEKLFF
TGTGCCAGCAGTTACATAAATGAAAAACTGTTTTTT
>TRBV2|TRBJ2-7|.|.
CASSPPGDGYEQYF
TGTGCCAGCAGCCCCCCCGGGGACGGCTACGAGCAGTACTTC
>TRBV11-2|TRBJ2-3|.|TRBD1
CASSEQGPDTQYF
TGTGCCAGCAGCGAACAGGGGCCAGATACGCAGTATTTT
>TRBV5-6|TRBJ2-1|.|.
CASSLGEAYNEQFF
TGTGCCAGCAGCTTAGGGGAAGCCTACAATGAGCAGTTCTTC
>TRBV5-1|TRBJ2-5|once|.
CASSQQGLSQETQYF
TGCGCCAGCAGCCAACAGGGATTGTCTCAAGAGACCCAGTACTTC
>TRBV19|TRBJ2-7|.|.
CASSIQGVGEQYF
TGTGCCAGTAGTATCCAGGGTGTAGGCGAGCAGTACTTC
>TRBV4-1|TRBJ1-1|.|.
CASSQGPLSTAGNTEAFF
TGCGCCAGCAGCCAAGGACCCCTTTCCACAGCCGGGAACACTGAAGCTTTCTTT
>TRBV29-1|TRBJ2-3|.|TRBD2
CSVVSWVLAERDTQYF
TGCAGCGTTGTTAGTTGGGTACTAGCGGAAAGAGATACGCAGTATTTT
>TRBV5-1|TRBJ2-7|.|TRBD1
CASTRRQGVGDEQYF
TGCGCCAGCACCCGACGGCAGGGGGTAGGGGACGAGCAGTACTTC
>TRBV14|TRBJ2-7|.|TRBD2
CASSQEVPPESGTRLCQYF
TGTGCCAGCAGCCAAGAGGTTCCACCGGAATCCGGGACTAGGCTGTGTCAGTACTTC
>TRBV27|TRBJ1-1|.|.
CASSHLDSTKAFF
TGTGCCAGCAGCCACCTCGACAGCACTAAAGCTTTCTTT
>TRBV6-5|TRBJ2-7|.|TRBD2
CASSGRRLSYEQYF
TGTGCCAGCAGCGGGAGGCGTCTCTCCTACGAGCAGTACTTC
>TRBV25-1|TRBJ2-1|.|.
CASRYGNNEQFF
TGTGCCAGCAGGTACGGCAACAATGAGCAGTTCTTC
>TRBV5-1|TRBJ1-1|.|TRBD1
CASSPLGGQIGEAFF
TGCGCCAGCAGCCCTCTAGGGGGACAGATCGGTGAAGCTTTCTTT
>TRBV27|TRBJ1-1|.|.
CASSLEARGTEAFF
TGTGCCAGCAGTTTAGAGGCACGGGGCACTGAAGCTTTCTTT
>TRBV11-3|TRBJ2-1|.|.
CASSSGTFSYNEQFF
TGTGCCAGCAGCTCCGGGACTTTCTCCTACAATGAGCAGTTCTTC
>TRBV5-1|TRBJ2-1|.|.
CASSLEGGGLNEQFF
TGCGCCAGCAGCTTGGAAGGAGGAGGCTTAAATGAGCAGTTCTTC
>TRBV27|TRBJ1-2|.|.
CASSLFQGGGNYGYTF
TGTGCCAGCAGTTTATTTCAGGGTGGAGGTAACTATGGCTACACCTTC
>TRBV6-5|TRBJ2-7|.|.
CASSYLVGSYEQYF
TGTGCCAGCAGTTACTTGGTCGGGTCCTACGAGCAGTACTTC
>TRBV11-3|TRBJ2-5|.|.
CASSLEERETQYF
TGTGCCAGCAGCTTAGAGGAGCGAGAGACCCAGTACTTC
>TRBV19|TRBJ2-2|.|TRBD2
CASSRRLAGGPGTGELFF
TGTGCCAGTAGTAGACGACTAGCGGGAGGGCCGGGGACCGGGGAGCTGTTTTTT
>TRBV7-2|TRBJ2-7|.|.
CASSPREGEQYF
TGTGCCAGCAGCCCTAGGGAAGGTGAGCAGTACTTC
>TRBV5-6|TRBJ2-7|.|.
CASRRGALDYEQYF
TGTGCCAGCAGACGAGGGGCCCTAGACTACGAGCAGTACTTC
>TRBV15|TRBJ2-7|.|.
CATSKGGYPLQNEQYF
TGTGCCACCAGCAAGGGGGGCTACCCACTACAGAACGAGCAGTACTTC
>TRBV4-3|TRBJ2-7|.|.
CASSREEGEFYEQYF
TGCGCCAGCAGCCGAGAGGAGGGGGAGTTCTACGAGCAGTACTTC
>TRBV7-8|TRBJ2-1|once|.
CASQWIAGNEQFF
TGTGCCAGCCAATGGATCGCGGGCAATGAGCAGTTCTTC
>TRBV14|TRBJ1-1|.|TRBD1
CASSQNRGIATEAFF
TGTGCCAGCAGCCAAAACAGGGGAATTGCCACTGAAGCTTTCTTT
>TRBV7-6|TRBJ1-4|.|.
CASSLASGHTGEKLFF
TGTGCCAGCAGCTTAGCGTCCGGGCACACGGGGGAAAAACTGTTTTTT
>TRBV19|TRBJ2-1|.|TRBD2
CASSRTSGNYYNEQFF
TGTGCCAGTAGCAGGACTAGCGGGAATTACTACAATGAGCAGTTCTTC
>TRBV9|TRBJ2-1|few|TRBD1
CASSVGQGYNEQFF
TGTGCCAGCAGCGTAGGACAGGGGTACAATGAGCAGTTCTTC
>TRBV18|TRBJ2-7|.|.
CASSPRSGEYEQYF
TGTGCCAGCTCACCAAGGTCAGGGGAGTACGAGCAGTACTTC
>TRBV19|TRBJ2-3|few|TRBD2
CASSIGPTSGSRWDTQYF
TGTGCCAGTAGTATAGGCCCGACTAGCGGGAGCCGATGGGATACGCAGTATTTT
>TRBV2|TRBJ1-3|.|.
CASSKQGAGNTIYF
TGTGCCAGCAGTAAACAGGGAGCTGGAAACACCATATATTTT
>TRBV11-3|TRBJ1-4|.|.
CASSLEGKLFF
TGTGCCAGCAGCTTAGAGGGGAAACTGTTTTTT
>TRBV2|TRBJ1-5|.|.
CASSENGSPNQPQHF
TGTGCCAGCAGTGAAAATGGCAGCCCGAATCAGCCCCAGCATTTT
>TRBV5-1|TRBJ2-3|.|.
CASSHGTGQGWDTQYF
TGCGCCAGCAGTCATGGAACAGGGCAGGGATGGGATACGCAGTATTTT
>TRBV7-2|TRBJ2-3|once|TRBD2
CASSLSSAGGDTQYF
TGTGCCAGCAGCTTATCATCAGCGGGGGGCGATACGCAGTATTTT
>TRBV13|TRBJ1-1|.|.
CASSFGGFAGSTEAFF
TGTGCCAGCAGCTTCGGTGGATTTGCTGGATCTACTGAAGCTTTCTTT
>TRBV7-8|TRBJ2-3|.|TRBD2
CASSAGLADTDTQYF
TGTGCCAGCAGCGCAGGACTAGCGGACACAGATACGCAGTATTTT
>TRBV5-1|TRBJ2-5|.|.
CASSLDAGAETQYF
TGCGCCAGCAGCTTGGACGCGGGGGCAGAGACCCAGTACTTC
>TRBV4-3|TRBJ2-3|.|.
CASSQSMSTDTQYF
TGCGCCAGCAGCCAAAGTATGAGCACAGATACGCAGTATTTT
>TRBV6-5|TRBJ1-6|.|TRBD1
CASSYSGTGSNSPLHF
TGTGCCAGCAGTTACTCAGGGACAGGCTCAAATTCACCCCTCCACTTT
>TRBV5-1|TRBJ2-5|.|TRBD1
CASSWAGTVGETQYF
TGCGCCAGCAGCTGGGCCGGGACAGTGGGGGAGACCCAGTACTTC
>TRBV7-9|TRBJ2-2|.|TRBD2
CASSQSGRAYTGELFF
TGTGCCAGCAGCCAGAGCGGGAGGGCCTACACCGGGGAGCTGTTTTTT
>TRBV5-1|TRBJ2-2|.|.
CASSDTGELFF
TGCGCCAGCAGCGATACGGGGGAGCTGTTTTTT
>TRBV11-2|TRBJ2-5|.|TRBD1
CASSPGQGETQYF
TGTGCCAGCAGCCCCGGACAGGGCGAGACCCAGTACTTC
>TRBV19|TRBJ1-4|.|TRBD1
CASSIYRGGEKLFF
TGTGCCAGTAGTATTTACAGGGGAGGAGAAAAACTGTTTTTT
>TRBV18|TRBJ1-1|.|TRBD1
CASSDRGTEAFF
TGTGCCAGCTCAGACAGGGGCACTGAAGCTTTCTTT
>TRBV30|TRBJ2-7|.|.
CAWSVNRAYEQYF
TGTGCCTGGAGTGTAAACAGAGCCTACGAGCAGTACTTC
>TRBV5-6|TRBJ1-2|.|.
CASSPGRGYGYTF
TGTGCCAGCAGCCCCGGCAGAGGCTATGGCTACACCTTC
>TRBV28|TRBJ1-1|few|.
CASSLGSLVSTEAFF
TGTGCCAGCAGTCTAGGATCACTCGTGAGCACTGAAGCTTTCTTT
>TRBV6-5|TRBJ2-1|.|TRBD2
CASSYGLADYNEQFF
TGTGCCAGCAGTTACGGGCTAGCGGACTACAATGAGCAGTTCTTC
>TRBV7-2|TRBJ1-6|.|.
CASSLTALDNSPLHF
TGTGCCAGCAGCTTGACAGCTTTAGATAATTCACCCCTCCACTTT
>TRBV7-9|TRBJ2-1|.|.
CASSSGQRNQQFF
TGTGCCAGCAGCTCCGGACAGCGCAATCAGCAGTTCTTC
>TRBV6-5|TRBJ2-2|.|.
CASRRGNTGELFF
TGTGCCAGCCGGAGAGGGAACACCGGGGAGCTGTTTTTT
>TRBV11-2|TRBJ1-1|.|TRBD1
CASTSDRGRTMNTEAFF
TGTGCCAGCACCTCCGACAGGGGTCGTACTATGAACACTGAAGCTTTCTTT